This is a list of T cell receptor beta chains from one sample in a study of cytomegalovirus exposure and HLA in healthy donors. The repertoire was sequenced with immunoSEQ multiplex PCR; TCRdb's copy has only in-frame clones and lacks some. The sample has about 120,000 clones; 81% are singletons. Material: PBMCs. Receptor source: a woman in her twenties or thirties in good health and CMV-seronegative. Both conserved end residues are part of each CDR3. A D gene is named only where the DNA matches it firmly. Clone size appears in some rows only: once, few, many, or a class for an expanded clone.

j_call	clone_size	d_call	v_call	cdr3_aa	cdr3_nt
TRBJ2-1	NA	TRBD1	TRBV5-1	CASSFSQGVYNEQFF	TGCGCCAGCAGCTTTTCACAGGGGGTCTACAATGAGCAGTTCTTC
TRBJ2-3	few	TRBD2	TRBV2	CASSEGSGRAWIDTQYF	TGTGCCAGCAGTGAAGGTAGCGGGAGGGCCTGGATCGATACGCAGTATTTT
TRBJ2-2	NA	TRBD2	TRBV5-1	CASSRDGGAGELFF	TGCGCCAGCAGCCGGGATGGGGGGGCCGGGGAGCTGTTTTTT
TRBJ1-3	NA	TRBD1	TRBV6-1	CASSDLIGQGPGNTIYF	TGTGCCAGCAGTGATCTAATCGGACAGGGTCCTGGAAACACCATATATTTT
TRBJ2-3	NA	NA	TRBV25-1	CASSATNTQYF	TGTGCCAGCAGTGCGACAAATACGCAGTATTTT
TRBJ2-3	NA	NA	TRBV7-2	CASSVGGDTQYF	TGTGCCAGCAGCGTGGGGGGAGATACGCAGTATTTT
TRBJ2-1	NA	NA	TRBV13	CASSQAGTGYNEQFF	TGTGCCAGCAGCCAGGCCGGGACTGGCTACAATGAGCAGTTCTTC
TRBJ2-5	NA	TRBD1	TRBV5-1	CASSLTGQGAETQYF	TGCGCCAGCAGCTTGACGGGACAGGGGGCTGAGACCCAGTACTTC
TRBJ2-1	NA	TRBD2	TRBV7-8	CASSDPSGRGGEQFF	TGTGCCAGCAGCGACCCTAGCGGGAGAGGGGGTGAGCAGTTCTTC
TRBJ2-1	NA	TRBD2	TRBV5-1	CASSQGLAGVWEQFF	TGCGCCAGCAGCCAAGGACTAGCGGGAGTATGGGAGCAGTTCTTC
TRBJ1-1	NA	TRBD1	TRBV6-6	CASSDRDLEYTEAFF	TGTGCCAGCAGTGACAGGGACCTTGAGTACACTGAAGCTTTCTTT
TRBJ2-5	NA	NA	TRBV7-7	CASSDTPGTQYF	TGTGCCAGCAGCGACACACCAGGAACCCAGTACTTC
TRBJ2-1	NA	TRBD2	TRBV18	CASSPGTSSYNEQFF	TGTGCCAGCTCACCAGGGACTAGCTCCTACAATGAGCAGTTCTTC
TRBJ2-7	few	TRBD2	TRBV5-5	CASSSGLAEILYEQYF	TGTGCCAGCAGCTCCGGACTAGCGGAGATTCTCTACGAGCAGTACTTC
TRBJ1-2	NA	NA	TRBV20-1	CSAREASKDTF	TGCAGTGCTAGGGAGGCCTCAAAGGACACCTTC
TRBJ2-4	NA	TRBD2	TRBV7-9	CSSTTFSAGLAKNIQYF	TGTTCCAGCACCACCTTCTCAGCGGGGTTAGCCAAAAACATTCAGTACTTC
TRBJ2-3	NA	TRBD2	TRBV2	CASSKREGGQGTQYF	TGTGCCAGCAGCAAGCGGGAGGGGGGGCAAGGTACGCAGTATTTT
TRBJ1-1	NA	NA	TRBV6-5	CASSHGGEGTEAFF	TGTGCCAGCAGTCACGGGGGGGAGGGCACTGAAGCTTTCTTT
TRBJ1-3	NA	NA	TRBV10-3	CAISAITGSGNTIYF	TGTGCCATCAGCGCAATAACGGGATCTGGAAACACCATATATTTT
TRBJ2-5	once	NA	TRBV6-6	CAGRGSGFGETQYF	TGTGCCGGCCGTGGTAGCGGCTTTGGAGAGACCCAGTACTTC
TRBJ1-4	NA	TRBD1	TRBV7-9	CASSRDRGNEKPFF	TGTGCCAGCAGCAGGGACAGGGGTAATGAAAAACCGTTTTTT
TRBJ2-7	NA	NA	TRBV6-1	CASSERILGASGEQYF	TGTGCCAGCAGTGAAAGAATATTGGGGGCGTCGGGGGAGCAGTACTTC
TRBJ2-1	NA	TRBD2	TRBV6-1	CASSVLAGRGSFYNEQFF	TGTGCCAGCAGTGTTTTAGCTGGTCGCGGGAGCTTCTACAATGAGCAGTTCTTC
TRBJ2-7	NA	NA	TRBV19	CASSVGQLYERYF	TGTGCCAGTAGTGTGGGACAACTCTACGAGCGGTACTTC
TRBJ2-2	once	NA	TRBV28	CASSLGGRRTGELFF	TGTGCCAGCAGTTTAGGGGGGAGGAGGACCGGGGAGCTGTTTTTT
TRBJ1-1	NA	TRBD1	TRBV10-1	CASSGGQANTEAFF	TGCGCCAGCAGTGGAGGACAGGCGAACACTGAAGCTTTCTTT
TRBJ1-4	NA	NA	TRBV5-1	CASSLLSTNEKLFF	TGCGCCAGCAGCTTACTGTCAACTAATGAAAAACTGTTTTTT
TRBJ2-1	NA	TRBD2	TRBV18	CASSPRIAGAYNEQFF	TGTGCCAGCTCACCGAGAATCGCGGGAGCATACAATGAGCAGTTCTTC
TRBJ2-4	NA	TRBD2	TRBV19	CASSPLKGGGDIQYF	TGTGCCAGTAGTCCACTCAAGGGCGGGGGGGATATTCAGTACTTC
TRBJ1-2	NA	TRBD1	TRBV2	CASSEAGTGVFGYTF	TGTGCCAGCAGTGAAGCCGGGACAGGGGTTTTCGGCTACACCTTC
TRBJ2-1	NA	NA	TRBV27	CASMTQGPGHNEQFF	TGTGCCAGCATGACACAGGGACCGGGCCACAATGAGCAGTTCTTC
TRBJ2-3	NA	NA	TRBV5-4	CASSQTDPTDTQYF	TGTGCCAGCAGCCAGACAGACCCCACAGATACGCAGTATTTT
TRBJ2-5	few	TRBD1	TRBV28	CASSGRTGQGETQYF	TGTGCCAGCAGCGGGAGGACGGGACAGGGAGAGACCCAGTACTTC